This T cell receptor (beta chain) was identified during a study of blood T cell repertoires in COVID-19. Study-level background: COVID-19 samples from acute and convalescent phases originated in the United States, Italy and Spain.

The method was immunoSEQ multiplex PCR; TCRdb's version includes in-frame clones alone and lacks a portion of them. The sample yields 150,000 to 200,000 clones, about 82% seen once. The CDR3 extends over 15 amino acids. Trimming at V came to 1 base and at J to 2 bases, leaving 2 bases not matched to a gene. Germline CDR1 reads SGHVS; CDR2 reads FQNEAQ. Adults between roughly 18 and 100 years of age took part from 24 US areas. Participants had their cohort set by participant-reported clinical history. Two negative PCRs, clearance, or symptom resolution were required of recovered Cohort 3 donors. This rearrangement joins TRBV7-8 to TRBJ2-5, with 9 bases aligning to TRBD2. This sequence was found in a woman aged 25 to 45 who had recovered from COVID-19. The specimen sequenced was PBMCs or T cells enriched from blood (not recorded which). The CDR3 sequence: CASSLGGRGQETQYF. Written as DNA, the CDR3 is TGTGCCAGCAGCTTAGGCGGGAGGGGGCAAGAGACCCAGTACTTC.